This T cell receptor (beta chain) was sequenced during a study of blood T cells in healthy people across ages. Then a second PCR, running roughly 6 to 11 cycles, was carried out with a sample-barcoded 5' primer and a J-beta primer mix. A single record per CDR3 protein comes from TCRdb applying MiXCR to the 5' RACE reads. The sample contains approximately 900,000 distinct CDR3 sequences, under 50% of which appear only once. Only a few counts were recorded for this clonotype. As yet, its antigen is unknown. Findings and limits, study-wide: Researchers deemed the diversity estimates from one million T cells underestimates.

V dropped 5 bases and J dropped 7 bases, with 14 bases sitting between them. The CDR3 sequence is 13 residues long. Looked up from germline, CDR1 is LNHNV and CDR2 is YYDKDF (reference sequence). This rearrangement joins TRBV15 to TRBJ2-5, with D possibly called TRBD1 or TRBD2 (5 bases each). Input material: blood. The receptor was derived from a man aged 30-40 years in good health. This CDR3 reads CATSRDLVRTQYF. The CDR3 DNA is TGTGCCACCAGCCGGGACCTAGTTCGGACCCAGTACTTC.